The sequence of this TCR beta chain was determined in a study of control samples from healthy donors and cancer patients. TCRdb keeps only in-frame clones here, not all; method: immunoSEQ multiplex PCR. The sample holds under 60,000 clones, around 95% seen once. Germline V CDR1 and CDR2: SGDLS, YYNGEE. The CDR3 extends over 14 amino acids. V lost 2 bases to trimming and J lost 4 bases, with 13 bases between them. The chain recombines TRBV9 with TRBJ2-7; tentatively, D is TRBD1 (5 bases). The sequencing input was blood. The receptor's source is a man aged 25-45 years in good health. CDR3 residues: CASSVGLGIYEQYF. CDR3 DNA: TGTGCCAGCAGCGTGGGGCTGGGGATTTACGAGCAGTACTTC.